A single sample is the source of the 9 T cell receptor beta chains below, sequenced in a study of T cell responses to AZD1222 COVID-19 vaccine. Sequenced by immunoSEQ multiplex PCR; TCRdb stores in-frame clones only, minus some. Of 240,000 or so clones in the sample, approximately 95% were seen once. Sequences were derived from peripheral blood, sampled on day 0 of AZD1222 vaccination. The receptor set was obtained from an adult in good health.

The chain links TRBV7-8 to TRBJ2-3; tentative D call: TRBD1 (6 bases). There are 16 residues in the CDR3. The V gene's germline CDR1 is SGHVS and CDR2 FQNEAQ. Trimming stripped 4 bases from V and 5 bases from J, with 19 bases between. CDR3 in amino acids: CASSSRDTQGVDTQYF. In DNA, the CDR3 is TGTGCCAGCAGCTCCCGGGACACCCAGGGAGTAGATACGCAGTATTTT. The full variable domain, its missing parts supplied by reference TRBV7-8 and TRBJ2-3, is GAGVSQSPRYKVAKRGQDVALRCDPISGHVSLFWYQQALGQGPEFLTYFQNEAQLDKSGLPSDRFFAERPEGSVSTLKIQRTQQEDSAVYLCASSSRDTQGVDTQYFGPGTRLTVL.

V is TRBV29-1 and J is TRBJ2-3, with D hard to call. CDR3 length: 12 residues. Germline values: CDR1 SQVTM, CDR2 ANQGSEA. Trimming stripped 8 bases from V and 0 bases from J, with 9 bases between. CDR3 region: CSSGQSTDTQYF. Written as DNA, the CDR3 is TGCAGCTCTGGCCAGAGCACAGATACGCAGTATTTT.

The gene calls are TRBV2 and TRBJ2-2, with D perhaps TRBD1 (6 bases). Germline V gene lookup returns CDR1 SNHLY and CDR2 FYNNEI. The CDR3 extends over 16 amino acids. Trimming pared 4 bases from V and 6 bases from J, leaving 18 bases between. CDR3 nucleotides: TGTGCCAGCAGTGTTCGGCTTAATAGGGGGTCCGGGGAGCTGTTTTTT. Protein product: CASSVRLNRGSGELFF.

The chain links TRBV29-1 to TRBJ2-6; D gene ambiguous. The CDR3 sequence is 13 residues long. V shed 5 bases and J shed 0 bases, with 5 bases lying between them. Germline V gene lookup returns CDR1 SQVTM and CDR2 ANQGSEA. CDR3 region: CSVSGSGANVLTF. CDR3 DNA: TGCAGCGTTAGTGGCTCTGGGGCCAACGTCCTGACTTTC.

The gene calls are TRBV11-2 and TRBJ2-7; D may be TRBD1 (5 bases). V dropped 3 bases and J dropped 7 bases, with 19 bases sitting between them. Looked up from germline, CDR1 is SGHAT and CDR2 is FQNNGV. The CDR3 runs 15 residues. Here the CDR3 reads CASSLDLGQGYEQYF. CDR3 sequence (DNA): TGTGCCAGCAGCTTGGACCTGGGGCAGGGTTATGAGCAGTACTTC.

The V call is TRBV6-5, the J call TRBJ1-4, with D unresolved. The germline V gene has CDR1 MNHEY and CDR2 SVGAGI. V lost 7 bases and J lost 0, with 12 bases in between. This CDR3 comprises 15 residues. The CDR3 DNA sequence: TGTGCCAGCAAACCAACCTTTGCAACTAATGAAAAACTGTTTTTT. This encodes CASKPTFATNEKLFF.

This chain joins TRBV7-9 and TRBJ1-1, with D unclear. Germline CDR1 is SEHNR and CDR2 is FQNEAQ (reference sequence). The CDR3 extends over 14 amino acids. With 1 base removed from V and 1 base from J, the gap between germline ends came to 7 bases. CDR3 sequence: CASSLGSGNTEAFF. The CDR3 coding sequence is TGTGCCAGCAGCTTAGGATCGGGGAACACTGAAGCTTTCTTT.

V gene TRBV30 combines with J gene TRBJ2-7, with D possibly being TRBD1 or TRBD2 (6 bases each). The V end lost 0 bases, the J end lost 5 bases, and 11 bases lay between the germline ends. The CDR3 spans 13 residues. In germline, CDR1 is GTSNPN, CDR2 SVGIG (reference sequence). The CDR3 region is CAWSVMGGNEQYF. For the CDR3, the DNA is TGTGCCTGGAGTGTAATGGGGGGCAACGAGCAGTACTTC.

This chain joins TRBV18 and TRBJ1-2; no clear D gene. The CDR3 contains 16 residues. Germline V gene lookup returns CDR1 KGHSH and CDR2 LQKENI. Trimming pared 4 bases from V and 0 bases from J, leaving 15 bases between. CDR3 residues: CASSQSGNLANYGYTF. The CDR3 DNA is TGTGCCAGCTCACAGTCGGGGAATCTAGCTAACTATGGCTACACCTTC. The full variable domain, rest sourced from reference TRBV18 and TRBJ1-2, is NAGVMQNPRHLVRRRGQEARLRCSPMKGHSHVYWYRQLPEEGLKFMVYLQKENIIDESGMPKERFSAEFPKEGPSILRIQQVVRGDSAAYFCASSQSGNLANYGYTFGSGTRLTVV.